This record concerns one T cell receptor beta chain sequence. The data were obtained in a study of shared clonotypes between healthy human individuals. TCRdb's copy holds only in-frame clones and misses some; the assay was immunoSEQ multiplex PCR. The sample records 550,000 to 700,000 clones, more than 70% being singletons. Germline CDR1 is SGDLS and CDR2 is YYNGEE. Trimming stripped 0 bases from V and 6 bases from J, with 10 bases between. CDR3 size: 14 residues. The chain links TRBV9 to TRBJ2-1; possible D gene TRBD2, 5 bases. The origin of this receptor is a woman under 40 in good health. The sample comprised memory CD4+ T cells sorted from blood. The subset: CD45RA-negative fraction. The DNA for the CDR3 is TGTGCCAGCAGCGTAGTAGGAGGCGTCAATGAGCAGTTCTTC. Its protein product is CASSVVGGVNEQFF.